A single sample gave rise to the 5 T cell receptor beta chains below, sequenced in a study of T cell repertoires in cytomegalovirus infection. The antigens of these receptors remain unknown. From the reads, TCRdb called clonotypes with MiXCR, one entry per CDR3 protein. In the table there are some 350,000 distinct CDR3 sequences, almost 30% of which are singletons. Sequencing used cultured PBMCs, obtained from culture after CMV antigen stimulation. These receptors all come from a human donor in good health (CMV status not recorded). Some clones in this sample may be carry-over from other donors' samples.

The V call is TRBV27, the J call TRBJ2-1, with D hard to call. Trimming cost V 2 bases and J 4 bases, with 6 bases left between them. The germline V gene has CDR1 MNHEY and CDR2 SMNVEV (reference sequence). The CDR3 is made up of 13 amino acids. The CDR3 coding sequence is TGTGCCAGCAGTTTACCCGATTACAATGAGCAGTTCTTC. Translating gives CASSLPDYNEQFF.

This chain connects TRBV7-2 to TRBJ1-2; 7 bases align to TRBD1. CDR1 and CDR2 from the germline V gene are SGHTA and FQGNSA. The V and J ends lost 2 bases and 8 bases, in that order; junction bases with no gene match: 8. The CDR3 runs to 14 residues. CDR3 nucleotide sequence: TGTGCCAGCAGCTTATTTAATAGGGGGCGAGGCTACACCTTC. Its protein is CASSLFNRGRGYTF.

This chain connects TRBV10-3 to TRBJ1-1, with 10 bases matching TRBD1. The CDR3 extends over 16 amino acids. Losses at the gene ends were 1 base for V and 4 bases for J; bases not matched to a gene: 6. Germline V gives CDR1 ENHRY, CDR2 SYGVKD. DNA for the CDR3: TGTGCCATCAGTGAGTTGGGGACAGGGGTATCCACTGAAGCTTTCTTT. This translates into CAISELGTGVSTEAFF.

This clonotype was observed many times. The genes are TRBV28 and TRBJ2-3; TRBD2 is a possible D gene (5 bases). This CDR3 has 15 residues. Trimming stripped 8 bases from V and 0 bases from J, with 15 bases between. The germline CDR1 and CDR2 sequences are MDHEN and SYDVKM. The CDR3 region has the DNA TGTGCCAGCCTGCTGCTAGCCGGTAGCACAGATACGCAGTATTTT. Residues: CASLLLAGSTDTQYF.

This clonotype was picked up a small number of times. CDR3 DNA: TGCGCCAGCAGCTCGGCAGGCTCAACAGATACGCAGTATTTT. Translated: CASSSAGSTDTQYF. The rearrangement joins TRBV5-1 to TRBJ2-3; D ambiguous. The V end was cut by 3 bases, the J end by 3 bases, with 11 bases between. The CDR3 contains 14 residues. Germline V gene lookup returns CDR1 SGHRS and CDR2 YFSETQ.